This is a list of T cell receptor beta chains from one sample in a study of shared clonotypes between healthy human individuals. The method was immunoSEQ multiplex PCR; TCRdb's version includes in-frame clones alone and lacks a portion of them. In the table there are about 680,000 clones, about 91% of which are singletons. The sample comprised naive CD8+ T cells sorted from blood. The receptors shown here come from a man aged 30 to 39 in good health. CDR3s include the opening cysteine and the closing phenylalanine or tryptophan. Fields, in order: D gene, J gene, V gene, clone size, CDR3 protein, CDR3 DNA. A D gene is named only where the DNA matches it firmly. Some rows have no size entry. The others give once, few or many, or a class for an expanded clone.

D: -; J: TRBJ1-1; V: TRBV15; size: -; CDR3: CATSRRDPIGTEAFF; DNA: TGTGCCACCAGCAGACGGGACCCCATTGGCACTGAAGCTTTCTTT
D: TRBD2; J: TRBJ2-7; V: TRBV29-1; size: -; CDR3: CSVETRGGSSYEQYF; DNA: TGCAGCGTTGAAACGCGGGGGGGATCCTCCTACGAGCAGTACTTC
D: TRBD1; J: TRBJ2-7; V: TRBV7-9; size: -; CDR3: CASSRTGSDYEQYF; DNA: TGTGCCAGCAGCCGGACAGGCTCCGACTACGAGCAGTACTTC
D: -; J: TRBJ2-5; V: TRBV4-1; size: -; CDR3: CASSQDGGLETQYF; DNA: TGCGCCAGCAGCCAAGACGGCGGGCTAGAGACCCAGTACTTC
D: TRBD1; J: TRBJ2-7; V: TRBV7-9; size: -; CDR3: CASSAIPGQPSYEQYF; DNA: TGTGCCAGCAGCGCTATTCCGGGACAGCCAAGCTACGAGCAGTACTTC
D: -; J: TRBJ1-4; V: TRBV27; size: -; CDR3: CASSFVRNEKLFF; DNA: TGTGCCAGCAGTTTTGTCAGGAATGAAAAACTGTTTTTT
D: -; J: TRBJ2-1; V: TRBV29-1; size: -; CDR3: CSGTGDGAYNEQFF; DNA: TGCAGCGGGACGGGGGACGGGGCCTACAATGAGCAGTTCTTC
D: -; J: TRBJ2-1; V: TRBV7-9; size: -; CDR3: CASGQNEQFF; DNA: TGTGCCAGCGGGCAGAATGAGCAGTTCTTC
D: -; J: TRBJ2-4; V: TRBV19; size: -; CDR3: CASSGLAKNIQYF; DNA: TGTGCCAGCTCGGGACTAGCCAAAAACATTCAGTACTTC
D: TRBD2; J: TRBJ2-5; V: TRBV29-1; size: -; CDR3: CSVDTRGRVQETQYF; DNA: TGCAGCGTTGATACGCGCGGGAGGGTTCAGGAGACCCAGTACTTC
D: -; J: TRBJ1-3; V: TRBV7-9; size: -; CDR3: CASSLSQGVSNTIYF; DNA: TGTGCCAGCAGCTTATCACAGGGAGTTTCCAACACCATATATTTT
D: -; J: TRBJ1-4; V: TRBV27; size: few; CDR3: CASSLTNMPEKLFF; DNA: TGTGCCAGCAGTCTTACAAACATGCCTGAAAAACTGTTTTTT
D: TRBD2; J: TRBJ2-5; V: TRBV27; size: -; CDR3: CASSLTSGSSETQYF; DNA: TGTGCCAGCAGTTTGACTAGCGGGAGCTCAGAGACCCAGTACTTC
D: -; J: TRBJ2-2; V: TRBV7-9; size: -; CDR3: CASSSTGNGELFF; DNA: TGTGCCAGCAGCTCCACTGGGAACGGGGAGCTGTTTTTT